The rows below give T cell receptor beta chains drawn from one sample of a study of T cell responses to AZD1222 COVID-19 vaccine. Only in-frame clones appear in the TCRdb table, and some are missing; sequencing was by immunoSEQ multiplex PCR. The table lists some 200,000 clones, approximately 95% of them singletons. The sample was peripheral blood, taken on day 0 of AZD1222 vaccination. The receptor source for this set is an adult in good health. Each CDR3 is given with its conserved first and last residue. The D gene is left open where the match is weak. Size is omitted from some rows. Given values are once, few, many or a class for expanded clones.

J,D,V,size,CDR3,DNA
TRBJ1-1,NA,TRBV6-5,few,CASSPPGGLAFF,TGTGCCAGCAGTCCCCCGGGGGGGTTAGCTTTCTTT
TRBJ1-1,NA,TRBV19,NA,CASSLSGGFFTEAFF,TGTGCCAGTAGCCTATCGGGGGGATTTTTCACTGAAGCTTTCTTT
TRBJ1-2,TRBD1,TRBV6-6,once,CASSRHWDRAGYGYTF,TGTGCCAGCAGCCGCCACTGGGACAGGGCAGGCTATGGCTACACCTTC
TRBJ1-3,NA,TRBV6-1,NA,CASSEFGGASGGNTIYF,TGTGCCAGCAGTGAATTTGGCGGCGCCTCGGGTGGAAACACCATATATTTT
TRBJ2-1,NA,TRBV6-5,NA,CASSPQGASYNEQFF,TGTGCCAGCAGCCCCCAGGGCGCTTCCTACAATGAGCAGTTCTTC
TRBJ1-6,NA,TRBV7-8,NA,CASSTSGVNSPLHF,TGTGCCAGCAGCACCTCAGGGGTAAATTCACCCCTCCACTTT
TRBJ2-7,NA,TRBV6-5,few,CASSYPDPPYEQYF,TGTGCCAGCAGCTACCCCGACCCCCCCTACGAGCAGTACTTC
TRBJ1-5,NA,TRBV29-1,once,CSVGHSSNQPQHF,TGCAGCGTCGGACACTCGAGCAATCAGCCCCAGCATTTT
TRBJ1-2,NA,TRBV7-9,NA,CASSSWTAGGHYGYTF,TGTGCCAGCAGCTCCTGGACAGCCGGCGGGCACTATGGCTACACCTTC
TRBJ2-1,TRBD2,TRBV3-1/TRBV3-2,once,CASSQVSSGGAGEQFF,TGTGCCAGCAGCCAAGTTTCTAGCGGGGGGGCAGGTGAGCAGTTCTTC
TRBJ2-2,TRBD1,TRBV3-1/TRBV3-2,NA,CASSRPGQRNTGELFF,TGTGCCAGCAGCCGACCGGGACAGAGGAACACCGGGGAGCTGTTTTTT
TRBJ1-2,NA,TRBV19,NA,CASIPPGPLTAYGYTF,TGTGCCAGTATCCCTCCAGGGCCCCTAACTGCCTATGGCTACACCTTC
TRBJ1-1,NA,TRBV6-2/TRBV6-3,NA,CASSVPGEGTEAFF,TGTGCCAGCAGTGTTCCAGGGGAAGGGACTGAAGCTTTCTTT
TRBJ1-2,TRBD1,TRBV18,NA,CASSPARGMYGYTF,TGTGCCAGCTCACCAGCCAGGGGGATGTATGGCTACACCTTC
TRBJ1-1,NA,TRBV18,NA,CASSPRWVKGHNTEAFF,TGTGCCAGCTCACCAAGGTGGGTTAAGGGACATAACACTGAAGCTTTCTTT
TRBJ1-2,TRBD1,TRBV27,NA,CASSLEQGYGYTF,TGTGCCAGCAGTTTAGAACAGGGGTATGGCTACACCTTC
TRBJ1-1,NA,TRBV6-4,NA,CASRAQDSVNTEAFF,TGTGCCAGCAGGGCACAGGATTCTGTGAACACTGAAGCTTTCTTT
TRBJ2-7,NA,TRBV7-9,NA,CASSSTGVPDGYEQYF,TGTGCCAGCAGCTCCACTGGGGTTCCGGACGGCTACGAGCAGTACTTC
TRBJ2-5,NA,TRBV29-1,NA,CSGSRGETQYF,TGCAGCGGCTCCAGGGGAGAGACCCAGTACTTC
TRBJ2-7,NA,TRBV4-1,NA,CASSQVRQATYEQYF,TGCGCCAGCAGCCAAGTTCGCCAGGCTACCTACGAGCAGTACTTC
TRBJ2-2,TRBD2,TRBV6-4,NA,CASSALAGRGTGELFF,TGTGCCAGCAGTGCGCTAGCGGGAAGGGGTACCGGGGAGCTGTTTTTT
TRBJ1-3,NA,TRBV27,NA,CASSLYGGNTIYF,TGTGCCAGCAGTTTATACGGGGGAAACACCATATATTTT
TRBJ1-1,NA,TRBV11-2,once,CASSLYGNMNTEAFF,TGTGCCAGCAGCCTCTACGGAAACATGAACACTGAAGCTTTCTTT
TRBJ1-2,NA,TRBV30,NA,CACFRDTYGYTF,TGTGCCTGCTTCCGGGACACCTATGGCTACACCTTC
TRBJ1-2,NA,TRBV20-1,NA,CSARQDYGYTF,TGCAGTGCTAGACAGGACTATGGCTACACCTTC
TRBJ1-1,TRBD1,TRBV9,NA,CASSVGTVNTEAFF,TGTGCCAGCAGCGTCGGGACAGTGAACACTGAAGCTTTCTTT
TRBJ1-2,NA,TRBV6-2/TRBV6-3,NA,CASSYSTTPRGYTF,TGTGCCAGCAGTTACTCGACTACACCTCGGGGCTACACCTTC
TRBJ1-5,TRBD1,TRBV6-5,NA,CASRDPRGEAQHF,TGTGCCAGCAGGGACCCCAGGGGGGAGGCCCAGCATTTT
TRBJ2-7,NA,TRBV5-3,NA,CSAGVYEQYF,TGTTCTGCAGGGGTCTACGAGCAGTACTTC
TRBJ1-2,NA,TRBV29-1,NA,CSVEDTGSYGYTF,TGCAGCGTTGAAGATACGGGTAGCTATGGCTACACCTTC
TRBJ1-1,NA,TRBV12-3/TRBV12-4,NA,CASSILPYTEAFF,TGTGCCAGCAGTATTCTCCCCTACACTGAAGCTTTCTTT
TRBJ1-5,NA,TRBV6-1,NA,CASSEIGVSNQPQHF,TGTGCCAGCAGTGAGATCGGGGTTAGCAATCAGCCCCAGCATTTT
TRBJ2-7,TRBD2,TRBV27,NA,CASSGTSGRQYF,TGTGCCAGCAGCGGGACTAGCGGTAGGCAGTACTTC
TRBJ1-2,NA,TRBV20-1,NA,CSASHSYGYTF,TGCAGTGCTAGTCACAGCTATGGCTACACCTTC
TRBJ1-1,NA,TRBV6-5,NA,CASSSQMNTEAFF,TGTGCCAGCAGTTCTCAGATGAACACTGAAGCTTTCTTT
TRBJ2-3,NA,TRBV7-9,NA,CASSILSTDTQYF,TGTGCCAGCAGCATCCTGAGCACAGATACGCAGTATTTT
TRBJ2-2,TRBD2,TRBV30,once,CAWSTSGRDTGELFF,TGTGCCTGGAGTACCAGCGGGAGAGACACCGGGGAGCTGTTTTTT
TRBJ2-1,TRBD1,TRBV10-1,NA,CASSEGQGAQFF,TGCGCCAGCAGTGAGGGACAGGGGGCTCAGTTCTTC